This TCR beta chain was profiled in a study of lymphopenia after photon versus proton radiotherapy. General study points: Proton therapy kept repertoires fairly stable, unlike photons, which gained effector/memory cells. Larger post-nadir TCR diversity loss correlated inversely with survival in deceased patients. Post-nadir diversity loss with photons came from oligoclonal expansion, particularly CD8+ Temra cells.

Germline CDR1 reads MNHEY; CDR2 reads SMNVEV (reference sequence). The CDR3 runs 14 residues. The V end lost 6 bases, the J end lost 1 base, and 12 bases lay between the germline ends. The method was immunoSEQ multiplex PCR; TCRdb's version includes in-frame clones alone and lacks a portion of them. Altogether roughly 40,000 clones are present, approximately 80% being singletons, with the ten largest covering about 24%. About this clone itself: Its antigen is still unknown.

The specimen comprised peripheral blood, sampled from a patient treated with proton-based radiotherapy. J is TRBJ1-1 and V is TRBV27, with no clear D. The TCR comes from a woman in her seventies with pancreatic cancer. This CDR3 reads CASSRIGGNTEAFF. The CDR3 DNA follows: TGTGCCAGCAGCCGAATCGGCGGGAACACTGAAGCTTTCTTT.